The 30 T cell receptor beta chains below come from one sample, sequenced in a study of CD8 T cells in ankylosing spondylitis. These receptors have no identified antigens. TCRdb analysed the 5' RACE reads with MiXCR anew, one entry per CDR3 protein. The sample holds a few hundred thousand distinct CDR3 sequences, approximately 8% seen once. General study findings and limits: A TCR beta motif of eight highly homologous variants appeared characteristic of ankylosing spondylitis blood.

The sequencing sample was made of blood, either unsorted or a sorted T cell fraction (not recorded which). The source of these receptors is a male donor with ankylosing spondylitis.

This clonotype was seen only a few times. The chain is built from TRBV7-3 and TRBJ2-1, with 10 bases aligning to TRBD2. Germline V gene lookup returns CDR1 SGHTA and CDR2 FQGTGA. V shed 4 bases and J 6 bases; nucleotides not matched to a gene: 6. The CDR3 totals 15 residues. The CDR3 DNA is TGTGCCAGCAGCTCCCTTAGCGGGAGGTTCAATGAGCAGTTCTTC. Translating it yields CASSSLSGRFNEQFF.

In its sample, this clonotype was seen many times. CDR3: CSARDRLWSDEQFF. The DNA for the CDR3 is TGCAGTGCTAGAGATCGGTTATGGTCTGATGAGCAGTTCTTC. The rearrangement links TRBV20-1 to TRBJ2-1; the D is unclear. V lost 0 bases and J lost 8, with 14 bases in between. The CDR3 length is 14 residues. The germline gives CDR1 DFQATT, CDR2 SNEGSKA (reference sequence).

There are many counts of this clonotype. One end of the junction fails to match germline, which may point to a read error. V usage is TRBV7-7 and J usage is TRBJ2-1, with D possibly being TRBD1 or TRBD2 (5 bases each). Germline V gene lookup returns CDR1 SSHAT and CDR2 FNYEAQ (reference sequence). The CDR3 contains 15 residues. CDR3 protein: CASSPGTPSYNEQFF. Here the CDR3 DNA reads TGTGCTAGCAGCCCCGGGACCCCCTCCTACAATGAGCAGTTCTTC.

This clonotype showed up many times. V and J are TRBV7-8 and TRBJ2-3; possibly TRBD1 for D (5 bases). In germline, CDR1 is SGHVS, CDR2 FQNEAQ. CDR3 length: 12 amino acids. The V and J ends lost 5 bases and 5 bases respectively, with 8 bases between them. CDR3 region: CASSVDRDTQYF. The CDR3 coding sequence is TGTGCCAGCAGCGTCGACAGAGATACGCAGTATTTT.

This clonotype occurred a few times. V gene TRBV5-1 combines with J gene TRBJ2-1, with TRBD2 matching 7 bases. Germline V gene data show CDR1 as SGHRS and CDR2 as YFSETQ. The J segment lost 3 bases and the V segment lost 0 bases, leaving 6 bases of the junction unmatched. The CDR3 sequence is 16 residues long. CDR3 sequence: CASSLALADRYNEQFF. CDR3 nucleotide sequence: TGCGCCAGCAGCTTGGCCCTAGCGGACCGCTACAATGAGCAGTTCTTC.

This clonotype showed up many times. V usage is TRBV7-9 and J usage is TRBJ2-3; 7 nucleotides agree with TRBD1. Unmatched junction bases numbered 4, after V lost 5 bases and J lost 2 bases. Germline V gene sequence: CDR1 SEHNR, CDR2 FQNEAQ (reference sequence). The CDR3 has 14 amino acids. As DNA, the CDR3 is TGTGCCAGCAGCCCCGGGACAGACACAGATACGCAGTATTTT. Translated, it gives CASSPGTDTDTQYF.

The table lists this clonotype with a few counts. The V and J genes are TRBV29-1 and TRBJ1-2; D uncertain. The length of the CDR3 is 14 residues. Trimming took 7 bases from V and 7 from J, leaving 22 bases between them. From germline, CDR1 is SQVTM and CDR2 ANQGSEA. Written as DNA, the CDR3 is TGCAGCGCCGAACCCCGGGGTGGGGTAGGTGGCTACACCTTC. Translating gives CSAEPRGGVGGYTF.

The chain couples TRBV5-1 to TRBJ1-3, with D possibly being TRBD1 (6 bases). CDR1 and CDR2 (germline): SGHRS, YFSETQ. V lost 4 bases, J lost 4 bases, and 15 bases lay in between. The CDR3 has 15 residues. The CDR3 DNA is TGCGCCAGCAGCCTCGCGACAGGCGCCGGAAACACCATATATTTT. Residues: CASSLATGAGNTIYF.

This clonotype came up many times. CDR3: CASSQDGKSQYF. CDR3 nucleotide sequence: TGCGCCAGCAGCCAAGACGGGAAAAGTCAGTACTTC. The chain links TRBV4-1 to TRBJ2-4; tentatively, D is TRBD2 (5 bases). The CDR3 totals 12 residues. The V gene's germline CDR1 is MGHRA and CDR2 YSYEKL. Trimming stripped 0 bases from V and 12 bases from J, with 9 bases between.

This clonotype showed up many times. V and J are TRBV7-9 and TRBJ2-3; 8 bases are a match to TRBD2. Germline V gene lookup returns CDR1 SEHNR and CDR2 FQNEAQ (reference sequence). The CDR3 is made up of 15 amino acids. J lost 0 bases, V lost 3 bases, and 2 bases had no gene match. The CDR3 sequence: CASSFTSGSTDTQYF. CDR3 coding DNA: TGTGCCAGCAGCTTTACTAGCGGTAGCACAGATACGCAGTATTTT.

In this sample, this clonotype turned up a few times. The V and J genes are TRBV11-3 and TRBJ2-4, with unresolved D. There are 17 residues in the CDR3. The germline gives CDR1 SGHNT, CDR2 YENEEA. V lost 0 bases and J lost 6, with 18 bases in between. As DNA, the CDR3 is TGTGCCAGCAGCTTAGAATTGCGTGGGTTCGGCCTAAACATTCAGTACTTC. It specifies CASSLELRGFGLNIQYF.

The rearrangement links TRBV5-1 to TRBJ2-5; no clear D. V was clipped by 0 bases and J by 0 bases, with 9 bases between them. In germline, CDR1 is SGHRS, CDR2 YFSETQ. This CDR3 has 15 amino acids. The chain's CDR3 is CASSLAQLYQETQYF. CDR3 nucleotides: TGCGCCAGCAGCTTGGCTCAGTTGTACCAAGAGACCCAGTACTTC. The full variable domain, rest sourced from reference TRBV5-1 and TRBJ2-5, is KAGVTQTPRYLIKTRGQQVTLSCSPISGHRSVSWYQQTPGQGLQFLFEYFSETQRNKGNFPGRFSGRQFSNSRSEMNVSTLELGDSALYLCASSLAQLYQETQYFGPGTRLLVL.

The chain carries TRBV7-3 and TRBJ2-2; 8 bases agree with TRBD2. The V and J ends lost 1 base and 4 bases, in that order; junction bases with no gene match: 8. Looked up from germline, CDR1 is SGHTA and CDR2 is FQGTGA. This CDR3 has 17 amino acids. CDR3 sequence (DNA): TGTGCCAGCAGCTTAATAGCTAGCGGGTCACGCACCGGGGAGCTGTTTTTT. Protein: CASSLIASGSRTGELFF.

This chain uses TRBV29-1 with TRBJ1-1; D is undetermined. V was trimmed by 7 bases and J by 3 bases, leaving 21 bases between them. The CDR3 runs 15 residues. Germline-derived CDR1 and CDR2 are SQVTM and ANQGSEA. The CDR3 sequence is CSARRIGRADTEAFF. CDR3 sequence (DNA): TGCAGCGCCCGGAGAATAGGACGGGCGGACACTGAAGCTTTCTTT.

The J gene is TRBJ2-1, the V gene TRBV30; 8 nucleotides match TRBD1. Germline CDR1 GTSNPN, CDR2 SVGIG (reference sequence). The CDR3 runs 15 residues. The ends lost 2 bases at V and 7 bases at J; junction bases unmatched: 10. This chain's CDR3 is CAWSPPQGASNEQFF. CDR3 nucleotides: TGTGCCTGGAGTCCCCCCCAGGGGGCTAGTAATGAGCAGTTCTTC.

This clonotype appeared many times. The chain joins TRBV5-6 to TRBJ2-7, with D perhaps TRBD2 (6 bases). V lost 0 bases and J 6 bases, leaving 16 bases between the germline ends. The germline gives CDR1 SGHDT, CDR2 YYEEEE. The CDR3 has 15 residues. The CDR3 sequence is CASSLVGGAFPEQYF. The CDR3 DNA is TGTGCCAGCAGCTTGGTAGGCGGGGCCTTTCCCGAGCAGTACTTC.

This clonotype was counted only a few times. The gene calls are TRBV3-1 and TRBJ2-7; possibly TRBD2 for D (6 bases). CDR1 and CDR2 (germline): LGHDT, YNNKEL (reference sequence). The CDR3 length is 14 residues. V lost 3 bases and J lost 3, with 12 bases in between. CDR3 sequence reads: CASSHWGEGYEQYF. In DNA form, the CDR3 reads TGTGCCAGCAGCCACTGGGGGGAAGGCTACGAGCAGTACTTC.

The CDR3 protein is CSATHGRGGTDTQYF. DNA of the CDR3: TGCAGTGCTACCCACGGCCGAGGCGGCACAGATACGCAGTATTTT. V is TRBV20-1 and J is TRBJ2-3; no firm D call. The CDR3 covers 15 residues. Trimming left V 4 bases short and J 1 base short, with 15 bases between. Germline CDR1 and CDR2: DFQATT and SNEGSKA (reference sequence).

The table lists this clonotype with a few counts. The V gene is TRBV29-1, the J gene TRBJ2-7; 9 positions agree with TRBD2. This CDR3 contains 13 residues. Germline values: CDR1 SQVTM, CDR2 ANQGSEA. J was trimmed by 2 bases and V by 4 bases; bases with no gene match: 3. The CDR3 protein is CSVALAGPYEQYF. The CDR3 DNA is TGCAGCGTTGCGCTAGCGGGACCCTACGAGCAGTACTTC.

The J gene is TRBJ2-7, the V gene TRBV30; D may be TRBD2 (6 bases). Trimming cost V 7 bases and J 1 base, with 20 bases left between them. CDR3 length: 15 residues. Per the germline V gene, CDR1 is GTSNPN and CDR2 is SVGIG (reference sequence). CDR3 residues: CASTRGLESSYEQYF. For the CDR3, the DNA is TGTGCCTCCACGCGGGGTCTAGAATCTTCCTACGAGCAGTACTTC.

This clonotype was detected a few times. The chain carries TRBV5-4 and TRBJ1-3; 7 bases align to TRBD1. The length of the CDR3 is 15 residues. Germline assignment: CDR1 SGHNT and CDR2 YYREEE (reference sequence). Trimming took 0 bases from V and 2 from J; bases not matched to a gene: 2. CDR3 in DNA: TGTGCCAGCAGCTTGGACAGGGGAACTGGAAACACCATATATTTT. Translating it yields CASSLDRGTGNTIYF.

This clonotype was seen repeatedly, ten times or more. The rearrangement uses TRBV29-1 and TRBJ2-1; D is perhaps TRBD2 (5 bases). CDR1 is SQVTM, CDR2 ANQGSEA, per germline. The CDR3 has 16 amino acids. The V end was cut by 4 bases, the J end by 0 bases, with 16 bases between. The CDR3 is CSVVSARASSYNEQFF. The CDR3 region has the DNA TGCAGCGTTGTCTCTGCGCGGGCTAGCTCCTACAATGAGCAGTTCTTC.

The V and J genes are TRBV28 and TRBJ2-2, with D perhaps TRBD1 or TRBD2 (6 bases each). Trimming stripped 7 bases from V and 5 bases from J, with 32 bases between. The CDR3 length is 20 residues. Germline values: CDR1 MDHEN, CDR2 SYDVKM. This CDR3 is CASTPGLMNTGGIWTGELFF. The CDR3, as DNA: TGTGCCAGCACCCCGGGACTCATGAACACCGGGGGCATATGGACCGGGGAGCTGTTTTTT.

This chain links TRBV20-1 with TRBJ2-3; D perhaps matches TRBD1 (7 bases). CDR3 length equals 14 residues. V dropped 1 base and J dropped 4 bases, with 12 bases sitting between them. Germline CDR1 DFQATT, CDR2 SNEGSKA (reference sequence). The CDR3 region has the DNA TGCAGTGCTAGAGGACAGGGACTGGCAGATACGCAGTATTTT. Translating gives CSARGQGLADTQYF.

This clonotype appeared a few times. This chain connects TRBV5-1 to TRBJ2-7; TRBD1 might be the D (6 bases). V lost 0 bases to trimming and J lost 2 bases, with 18 bases between them. Germline loops: CDR1 SGHRS, CDR2 YFSETQ. The CDR3 totals 17 residues. CDR3 sequence: CASSLASGRGPPYEQYF. CDR3 in DNA: TGCGCCAGCAGCTTGGCCTCCGGCAGGGGCCCACCCTACGAGCAGTACTTC. The full variable domain, in which reference TRBV5-1 and TRBJ2-7 provide the parts outside the CDR3, is KAGVTQTPRYLIKTRGQQVTLSCSPISGHRSVSWYQQTPGQGLQFLFEYFSETQRNKGNFPGRFSGRQFSNSRSEMNVSTLELGDSALYLCASSLASGRGPPYEQYFGPGTRLTVT.

This clonotype was seen a few times. This chain connects TRBV20-1 to TRBJ2-2; D gene ambiguous. Per germline, CDR1 DFQATT and CDR2 SNEGSKA (reference sequence). Trimming removed 6 bases from V and 6 bases from J, with 11 bases in between. The CDR3 runs to 12 residues. The CDR3 loop is CSALLPAGELFF. The CDR3 bases are TGCAGTGCCCTATTGCCCGCCGGGGAGCTGTTTTTT.

The chain uses TRBV19 and TRBJ2-5, with D tentatively TRBD2 (5 bases). Germline assignment: CDR1 LNHDA and CDR2 SQIVND (reference sequence). V lost 6 bases to trimming and J lost 1 base, with 9 bases between them. The CDR3 loop spans 13 amino acids. The CDR3 bases are TGTGCCAGTAGGCTGGGAGTCCAAGAGACCCAGTACTTC. Amino acids: CASRLGVQETQYF.

The V call is TRBV7-3, the J call TRBJ2-2; D is perhaps TRBD2 (7 bases). The V gene lost 5 bases and the J gene lost 4 bases, with 17 bases spanning the gap. This CDR3 has 16 amino acids. Germline CDR1 is SGHTA and CDR2 is FQGTGA. For the CDR3, the DNA is TGTGCCAGCAGCATCCTTGCGGGGGCCGGCACCGGGGAGCTGTTTTTT. This encodes CASSILAGAGTGELFF.

In this sample, this clonotype turned up many times. The DNA for the CDR3 is TGCAGTGCAACCGGGACAGAGGATGGCTACACCTTC. Its translation is CSATGTEDGYTF. The chain carries TRBV20-1 and TRBJ1-2, with 7 bases aligning to TRBD1. CDR1 and CDR2 (germline): DFQATT, SNEGSKA (reference sequence). This CDR3 spans 12 amino acids. With 6 bases clipped from V and 6 bases from J, the junction kept 7 bases outside the gene matches.

This clonotype was observed at least ten times. V is TRBV11-2 and J is TRBJ2-1; TRBD2 aligns across 7 bases. The CDR3 sequence is 15 residues long. The junction had 9 bases not matched to a gene; V was cut back by 5 bases and J by 5 bases. CDR1 and CDR2 (germline): SGHAT, FQNNGV. CDR3 nucleotides: TGTGCCAGCAGCCGATCACGGCTAGCGGACAATGAGCAGTTCTTC. As protein: CASSRSRLADNEQFF.